Below are 23 T cell receptor beta chains sequenced from a single sample in a study of HIV-infected patients and healthy controls. From the 5' RACE reads, TCRdb called clonotypes with MiXCR, one entry per CDR3 protein. The repertoire consists of more than 60,000 distinct CDR3 sequences, with 15% to 20% occurring once and the leading ten covering 1.4% to 1.5%. The sample comprised CD4+ T cells from blood. These receptors were obtained from a human donor in good health.

This clonotype appeared many times. This chain joins TRBV11-2 and TRBJ1-2; D may be TRBD1 (5 bases). V was shortened by 8 bases and J by 1 base, with 23 bases between the two germline ends. CDR1 and CDR2 (germline): SGHAT, FQNNGV. This CDR3 is 17 amino acids long. CDR3 nucleotides: TGTGCCAGCCCCAGAAGGGTGGGGAGCGGGGGTAACTATGGCTACACCTTC. Amino acids: CASPRRVGSGGNYGYTF.

This clonotype was detected ten times or more. The chain has TRBV6-4 and TRBJ1-2; D is unclear. The CDR3 loop spans 15 amino acids. Trimming removed 4 bases at V and 2 bases at J, with 14 bases between. Germline V gene sequence: CDR1 MRHNA, CDR2 SNTAGT. DNA of the CDR3: TGTGCCAGCAGTGGCCCAGTTCGCAACAACTATGGCTACACCTTC. Translated, it gives CASSGPVRNNYGYTF.

The chain uses TRBV14 and TRBJ2-3; D is unclear. CDR3 length: 14 amino acids. CDR1 is SGHDN, CDR2 FVKESK, per germline. V gave up 4 bases and J gave up 3 bases, with 11 bases separating them. The CDR3 coding sequence is TGTGCCAGCAGCCCCTCATTACGGACAGATACGCAGTATTTT. This translates into CASSPSLRTDTQYF.

In its sample, this clonotype was seen a few times. The J gene is TRBJ2-3, the V gene TRBV25-1, with TRBD1 matching 7 bases. After removal of 6 bases from V and 0 bases from J, the junction contained 6 bases not matched to a gene. CDR1 and CDR2 (germline): MGHDK, SYGVNS. This CDR3 contains 15 residues. The CDR3 nucleotides read TGTGCCAGCAGGAACCAGGACAGGAGCACAGATACGCAGTATTTT. It is translated as CASRNQDRSTDTQYF.

This clonotype was counted many times. V and J are TRBV6-5 and TRBJ2-6; 7 bases map to TRBD1. CDR1 is MNHEY, CDR2 SVGAGI, per germline. V trimming: 4 bases; J trimming: 1 base; junction bases outside the gene matches: 13. The CDR3 consists of 19 residues. CDR3 sequence reads: CASSSDDRAHRSGANVLTF. CDR3 bases: TGTGCCAGCAGTTCCGACGACAGGGCCCACCGATCTGGGGCCAACGTCCTGACTTTC.

This clonotype was observed at least ten times. The gene calls are TRBV18 and TRBJ1-2; the D gene is possibly TRBD1 (6 bases). The germline V and J ends were trimmed by 3 bases and 0 bases, with 14 bases remaining between them. This CDR3 has 16 residues. Germline V gives CDR1 KGHSH, CDR2 LQKENI. CDR3 sequence: CASSPPRTASNYGYTF. In DNA, the CDR3 is TGTGCCAGCTCACCGCCCCGGACAGCATCTAACTATGGCTACACCTTC.

This clonotype was seen only a few times. V gene TRBV23-1 combines with J gene TRBJ1-5; no definite D call. TRBV23-1 is sorted into the ORF group, with uncertain function. The CDR3 length is 11 residues. With 3 bases removed from V and 6 bases from J, the gap between germline ends came to 3 bases. In nucleotides, the CDR3 is TGCGCCAGCAGTCAGGGTCAGCCCCAGCATTTT. It specifies CASSQGQPQHF.

The chain combines TRBV18 with TRBJ2-5, with TRBD1 identical over 9 bases. V lost 8 bases, J lost 2 bases, and 3 bases stayed unmatched. The CDR3 totals 13 residues. CDR1 and CDR2 (germline): KGHSH, LQKENI. The CDR3 sequence is CASTGTGQETQYF. DNA of the CDR3: TGTGCCAGCACCGGGACAGGGCAAGAGACCCAGTACTTC.

The sample holds many counts of this clonotype. The chain uses TRBV7-8 and TRBJ2-3; TRBD2 agrees at 12 bases. J gave up 2 bases and V 5 bases, and 8 bases lay outside the gene matches. Germline V gene sequence: CDR1 SGHVS, CDR2 FQNEAQ. This CDR3 has 17 amino acids. CDR3 loop: CASSPLGLAGYTDTQYF. CDR3 bases: TGTGCCAGCAGCCCCCTTGGACTAGCGGGGTACACAGATACGCAGTATTTT.

This clonotype has more than one count but fewer than ten. V and J are TRBV10-1 and TRBJ2-2, with unresolved D. This CDR3 has 14 residues. Germline CDR1 WNHNN, CDR2 SYGVQD (reference sequence). V was trimmed by 2 bases and J by 1 base, leaving 5 bases between them. The CDR3, as DNA: TGCGCCAGCAGTGAGGTTGGGAACACCGGGGAGCTGTTTTTT. This translates into CASSEVGNTGELFF.

This clonotype was seen many times. The chain uses TRBV20-1 and TRBJ2-1; D is possibly TRBD1 or TRBD2 (5 bases each). Per the germline V gene, CDR1 is DFQATT and CDR2 is SNEGSKA (reference sequence). There are 14 residues in the CDR3. Between the trimmed V and J ends, which lost 6 bases and 3 bases, there was a span of 15 bases. The CDR3 sequence: CSARQRFHYNEQFF. The CDR3 coding sequence is TGCAGTGCGCGACAGCGGTTCCACTACAATGAGCAGTTCTTC.

This clonotype was seen at least ten times. V is TRBV18 and J is TRBJ1-1; the D gene is possibly TRBD1 (6 bases). The CDR3 length is 13 residues. The V end was cut by 8 bases, the J end by 4 bases, with 14 bases between. CDR1 is KGHSH, CDR2 LQKENI, per germline. The CDR3 sequence: CASKAGEITEAFF. The DNA for the CDR3 is TGTGCCAGCAAGGCAGGGGAGATCACTGAAGCTTTCTTT.

This sequence joins TRBV29-1 and TRBJ1-1, with D hard to call. Germline V lookup: CDR1 SQVTM, CDR2 ANQGSEA. Trimming left V 4 bases short and J 1 base short, with 7 bases between. This CDR3 has 12 residues. CDR3 region: CSVGTGNTEAFF. For the CDR3, the DNA is TGCAGCGTTGGAACCGGGAACACTGAAGCTTTCTTT.

This clonotype was counted a few times. V gene TRBV3-1 combines with J gene TRBJ2-7; 12 nucleotides align to TRBD2. This CDR3 contains 17 residues. The ends lost 4 bases at V and 1 base at J; junction bases unmatched: 8. The V gene's germline CDR1 is LGHDT and CDR2 YNNKEL (reference sequence). The CDR3, as DNA: TGTGCCAGCAGCCTTACAGGGACTAGCGGGCGTTCCTACGAGCAGTACTTC. Translating gives CASSLTGTSGRSYEQYF.

This clonotype was observed a few times. This chain links TRBV7-9 with TRBJ2-3, with D possibly called TRBD1 or TRBD2 (6 bases each). Germline CDR1 is SEHNR and CDR2 is FQNEAQ (reference sequence). The CDR3 contains 16 residues. V was trimmed by 0 bases and J by 4 bases, leaving 14 bases between them. CDR3 DNA sequence: TGTGCCAGCAGCTTAGCGCTGGGGGGCTCGGCAGATACGCAGTATTTT. Its protein is CASSLALGGSADTQYF.

This clonotype was seen at least ten times. The chain combines TRBV7-9 with TRBJ1-6; D remains ambiguous. This CDR3 is built from 16 residues. Trimming took 1 base from V and 6 from J, leaving 13 bases between them. Germline CDR1 is SEHNR and CDR2 is FQNEAQ (reference sequence). The CDR3 DNA sequence: TGTGCCAGCAGCTTAGGGTTCCGAGACGGTAATTCACCCCTCCACTTT. This translates into CASSLGFRDGNSPLHF.

This clonotype was counted between two and nine times. The CDR3 sequence: CASNPGLSYEQYF. CDR3 in DNA: TGTGCCAGCAATCCAGGGTTGTCCTACGAGCAGTACTTC. The rearrangement uses TRBV6-1 and TRBJ2-7; D is perhaps TRBD1 (5 bases). The V end lost 7 bases, the J end lost 1 base, and 11 bases lay between the germline ends. CDR1 MNHNS and CDR2 SASEGT come from the germline V gene. The CDR3 consists of 13 residues.

The sample holds many counts of this clonotype. The chain joins TRBV20-1 to TRBJ1-5, with unresolved D. Germline-derived CDR1 and CDR2 are DFQATT and SNEGSKA (reference sequence). CDR3 length: 14 residues. Trimming took 4 bases from V and 1 from J, leaving 11 bases between them. The CDR3 DNA follows: TGCAGTGCTACAGACGGACTGAGCAATCAGCCCCAGCATTTT. It is translated as CSATDGLSNQPQHF.

A remark on this clonotype: A much larger clone is a single base away; this may be a read error. The J gene is TRBJ2-7, the V gene TRBV7-6; D uncertain. Per germline, CDR1 SGHVS and CDR2 FNYEAQ. CDR3 size: 13 residues. V was shortened by 8 bases and J by 7 bases, with 18 bases between the two germline ends. The CDR3 spells CASGPRPGEEQYF. The CDR3, as DNA: TGTGCCAGCGGCCCCCGTCCGGGCGAGGAGCAGTACTTC.

The chain couples TRBV3-1 to TRBJ1-1; D is unclear. Deletions cut 4 bases from V and 5 bases from J, with 11 bases between. CDR1 is LGHDT, CDR2 YNNKEL, per germline (reference sequence). CDR3 length: 13 residues. CDR3 DNA: TGTGCCAGCAGCCGTCAGCGTGGGACTGAAGCTTTCTTT. It specifies CASSRQRGTEAFF.

The V and J genes are TRBV24-1 and TRBJ2-1, with D perhaps matching TRBD2 (5 bases). Trimming pared 3 bases from V and 9 bases from J, leaving 17 bases between. The germline V gene has CDR1 KGHDR and CDR2 SFDVKD. CDR3 length equals 15 residues. The CDR3 DNA sequence: TGTGCCACCAGTGATCCTAACCTAGGCGCGGGTGAGCAGTTCTTC. Its protein product is CATSDPNLGAGEQFF.

This clonotype has a count of ten or more. The chain recombines TRBV3-1 with TRBJ1-5; D unresolved. Germline V gene data show CDR1 as LGHDT and CDR2 as YNNKEL (reference sequence). The CDR3 is 14 amino acids. The V and J ends lost 1 base and 0 bases respectively, with 4 bases between them. For the CDR3, the DNA is TGTGCCAGCAGCCAAGGAATTAGCAATCAGCCCCAGCATTTT. Translating gives CASSQGISNQPQHF.

Ten or more counts support this clonotype. The chain has TRBV4-2 and TRBJ1-6, with unresolved D. The CDR3 spans 13 residues. Trimming removed 5 bases at V and 8 bases at J, with 10 bases between. Germline V gene lookup returns CDR1 LGHNA and CDR2 YNFKEQ. DNA of the CDR3: TGTGCCAGCAGCGAAATGGGTGATTCACCCCTCCACTTT. Its translation is CASSEMGDSPLHF.